This entry lists 2 T cell receptor beta chains sequenced from one sample in a study of response to subunit inactivated influenza vaccine. TCRdb itself ran the RT-PCR reads through MiXCR, one entry per CDR3 protein. The sample lists fewer than 700,000 distinct CDR3 sequences, approximately 12% occurring once. The sequenced sample was PBMCs from blood, obtained 45 days after vaccination. The receptors originated from a man aged 50-60 years who received an inactivated influenza vaccine.

This sequence joins TRBV3-1 and TRBJ2-1, with D uncertain. The CDR3 runs 15 residues. CDR1 is LGHDT and CDR2 is YNNKEL in the germline V gene (reference sequence). V lost 11 bases and J 6 bases, leaving 23 bases between the germline ends. CDR3 protein: CACCLAATPANEQFF. CDR3 DNA: TGTGCCTGCTGCCTCGCGGCAACCCCTGCCAATGAGCAGTTCTTC.

This clonotype was found many times. The chain links TRBV5-1 to TRBJ1-1; D not resolved. Germline CDR1 is SGHRS and CDR2 is YFSETQ. V lost 0 bases to trimming and J lost 1 base, with 16 bases between them. This CDR3 spans 17 amino acids. CDR3 amino acids: CASSLGPPGRANTEAFF. DNA of the CDR3: TGCGCCAGCAGCTTGGGCCCACCAGGTAGGGCGAACACTGAAGCTTTCTTT.